Listed below are T cell receptor beta chains from one sample, sequenced in a study of CD8 T cells in Susac syndrome. TCRdb independently ran MiXCR on the immunoSEQ multiplex PCR reads; one entry per CDR3 protein. The sample lists about 85,000 distinct CDR3 sequences, approximately 95% occurring once. The sample consisted of CD8+ T cells from PBMCs. All receptors come from a human donor with Susac syndrome. CDR3s include the opening cysteine and the closing phenylalanine or tryptophan. The order of the fields is CDR3 protein, CDR3 DNA, clone size, CDR3 length, V gene, D gene, J gene. A D gene is named only where the DNA matches it firmly. The listing skips clone size in some rows; elsewhere it reads once, few, many or a size class.

CASSSDRVDYTF TGTGCCAGCAGTTCCGACAGGGTAGACTACACCTTC - 12 TRBV6-6 TRBD1 TRBJ1-2
CSARPANIQGPETQYF TGCAGTGCTAGACCGGCGAATATACAGGGACCGGAGACCCAGTACTTC - 16 TRBV20-1 - TRBJ2-5
CASSVEDREYYNEQFF TGTGCCAGCAGCGTAGAGGATCGGGAGTACTACAATGAGCAGTTCTTC - 16 TRBV9 - TRBJ2-1
CASSLTGAGAEQYF TGTGCCAGCAGCTTGACAGGGGCTGGGGCCGAGCAGTACTTC - 14 TRBV7-2 TRBD1 TRBJ2-7
CASSYVEGGLNEQFF TGTGCCAGCAGTTACGTCGAAGGCGGGCTCAATGAGCAGTTCTTC - 15 TRBV6-5 - TRBJ2-1
CASRTTTYEQYF TGTGCCAGCAGGACGACAACTTACGAGCAGTACTTC - 12 TRBV27 - TRBJ2-7
CSAARVAGVWDTQYF TGCAGTGCTGCCCGGGTGGCGGGAGTATGGGATACGCAGTATTTT - 15 TRBV20-1 TRBD2 TRBJ2-3
CSVPLNYNEQFF TGCAGCGTTCCCCTGAACTACAATGAGCAGTTCTTC - 12 TRBV29-1 - TRBJ2-1
CASSLGGLPYNEQFF TGTGCCAGCAGCTTAGGTGGGCTGCCCTACAATGAGCAGTTCTTC - 15 TRBV7-9 - TRBJ2-1
CASSANRDYTF TGTGCCAGCAGCGCCAACAGGGACTACACCTTC - 11 TRBV9 - TRBJ1-2
CASSQEIIPDTQYF TGCGCCAGCAGCCAAGAGATTATCCCAGATACGCAGTATTTT - 14 TRBV4-3 - TRBJ2-3
CASSDEARATF TGCGCCAGCAGTGATGAAGCGAGGGCCACCTTC - 11 TRBV5-1 - TRBJ1-2
CATSRVSGRGYEQYF TGTGCCACCAGCAGAGTGAGCGGGAGGGGCTACGAGCAGTACTTC - 15 TRBV15 TRBD2 TRBJ2-7
CASSYPGTGGHYNEQFF TGCGCCAGCAGCTATCCCGGGACAGGGGGACACTACAATGAGCAGTTCTTC once 17 TRBV5-1 TRBD1 TRBJ2-1
CAWGSGANVLTF TGTGCCTGGGGGTCTGGGGCCAACGTCCTGACTTTC - 12 TRBV30 - TRBJ2-6
CASSLEREGSYNEQFF TGTGCCAGCAGTTTAGAGCGGGAGGGCTCCTACAATGAGCAGTTCTTC - 16 TRBV28 TRBD2 TRBJ2-1
CSAPDPPASGDYNEQFF TGCAGTGCCCCTGATCCCCCAGCTAGCGGGGACTACAATGAGCAGTTCTTC - 17 TRBV20-1 TRBD2 TRBJ2-1
CASSSNAATTNEKLFF TGTGCCAGCAGCTCCAACGCTGCCACAACTAATGAAAAACTGTTTTTT - 16 TRBV7-9 - TRBJ1-4
CAWERGATEAFF TGTGCCTGGGAAAGGGGGGCCACTGAAGCTTTCTTT - 12 TRBV30 - TRBJ1-1
CASSTGTGSGYGYTF TGTGCCAGCAGTACCGGGACAGGGTCCGGCTATGGCTACACCTTC - 15 TRBV6-5 TRBD1 TRBJ1-2
CSADGDKSSYEQYF TGCAGTGCTGACGGAGACAAGAGCTCCTACGAGCAGTACTTC once 14 TRBV20-1 - TRBJ2-7
CASSFGTGATNEKLFF TGTGCCAGCAGTTTCGGGACAGGAGCAACTAATGAAAAACTGTTTTTT - 16 TRBV6-5 TRBD1 TRBJ1-4
CASSYPGLEAFF TGTGCCAGCAGCTACCCGGGGCTTGAAGCTTTCTTT - 12 TRBV3-1 - TRBJ1-1
CSAIPGLEGSTDTQYF TGCAGTGCTATCCCGGGACTAGAAGGGAGCACAGATACGCAGTATTTT - 16 TRBV20-1 TRBD2 TRBJ2-3
CSARALAGAYNEQFF TGCAGTGCTAGAGCTCTAGCGGGCGCCTACAATGAGCAGTTCTTC once 15 TRBV20-1 TRBD2 TRBJ2-1
CASSHPVGEQFF TGTGCCAGCAGCCACCCGGTTGGTGAGCAGTTCTTC - 12 TRBV4-2 - TRBJ2-1
CASSQEEQSYSYEQYF TGTGCCAGCAGCCAAGAAGAACAGTCATACTCCTACGAGCAGTACTTC - 16 TRBV4-2 - TRBJ2-7
CASSLGPEPGEQYF TGCGCCAGCAGCTTGGGGCCCGAACCGGGTGAGCAGTACTTC - 14 TRBV5-1 - TRBJ2-7
CASSPQGGEKLFF TGTGCCAGCAGCCCTCAGGGTGGAGAAAAACTGTTTTTT - 13 TRBV5-6 - TRBJ1-4
CASRGTEAFF TGTGCCAGCCGGGGCACTGAAGCTTTCTTT - 10 TRBV2 - TRBJ1-1
CASCPYRAAGQETQYF TGTGCCAGCTGCCCATACAGGGCGGCAGGGCAAGAGACCCAGTACTTC - 16 TRBV11-1 - TRBJ2-5
CASSLGREFPYEQYF TGTGCCAGCAGCTTGGGGCGGGAGTTCCCCTACGAGCAGTACTTC - 15 TRBV5-4 TRBD2 TRBJ2-7
CASSFAGQNQETQYF TGTGCCAGCAGCTTCGCGGGACAGAACCAAGAGACCCAGTACTTC once 15 TRBV7-8 - TRBJ2-5
CASSFLGGGPDTQYF TGTGCCAGCAGCTTTCTTGGGGGCGGCCCAGATACGCAGTATTTT - 15 TRBV5-4 - TRBJ2-3
CASSQLKGSGEYEQYF TGTGCCAGCAGCCAATTAAAAGGGTCCGGGGAGTACGAGCAGTACTTC - 16 TRBV4-2 - TRBJ2-7
CSAPHSYNEQFF TGCAGTGCTCCTCACTCCTACAATGAGCAGTTCTTC - 12 TRBV20-1 - TRBJ2-1
CASSPDAYLREQYF TGTGCCAGCAGTCCCGACGCATACCTAAGGGAGCAGTACTTC - 14 TRBV7-2 - TRBJ2-7
CATSRSPTSGVYNEQFF TGTGCCACCAGCAGATCCCCCACTAGCGGGGTCTACAATGAGCAGTTCTTC - 17 TRBV15 TRBD2 TRBJ2-1
CASSQESGYEQYF TGTGCCAGCAGCCAAGAATCGGGATACGAGCAGTACTTC - 13 TRBV3-1 - TRBJ2-7
CASSVADVATQYF TGTGCCAGCAGCGTAGCTGACGTGGCGACCCAGTACTTC - 13 TRBV9 - TRBJ2-5
CASSQEKGYFNEQFF TGCGCCAGCAGCCAAGAGAAGGGCTATTTCAATGAGCAGTTCTTC - 15 TRBV4-3 - TRBJ2-1